The subject of this entry is one TCR beta chain. These data are taken from a study of T cell changes during pregnancy in multiple sclerosis. After removal of 4 bases from V and 7 bases from J, the junction contained 8 bases not matched to a gene. Per germline, CDR1 SNHLY and CDR2 FYNNEI. The CDR3 covers 15 residues. Using immunoSEQ multiplex PCR, the repertoire was profiled, and TCRdb retains in-frame clones only, with some absent. Here the sample spans 50,000 to 80,000 clones, 80% to 95% being singletons. The input for sequencing was peripheral blood, taken in the second trimester of pregnancy. The sequence was collected from a female donor with multiple sclerosis, enrolled in a pregnancy study. This sequence joins TRBV2 and TRBJ2-7; 12 nucleotides agree with TRBD2. In nucleotides, the CDR3 is TGTGCCAGCAGTGCGAGACTAGCGGGAGTTAATGAGCAGTACTTC. This sequence encodes CASSARLAGVNEQYF.